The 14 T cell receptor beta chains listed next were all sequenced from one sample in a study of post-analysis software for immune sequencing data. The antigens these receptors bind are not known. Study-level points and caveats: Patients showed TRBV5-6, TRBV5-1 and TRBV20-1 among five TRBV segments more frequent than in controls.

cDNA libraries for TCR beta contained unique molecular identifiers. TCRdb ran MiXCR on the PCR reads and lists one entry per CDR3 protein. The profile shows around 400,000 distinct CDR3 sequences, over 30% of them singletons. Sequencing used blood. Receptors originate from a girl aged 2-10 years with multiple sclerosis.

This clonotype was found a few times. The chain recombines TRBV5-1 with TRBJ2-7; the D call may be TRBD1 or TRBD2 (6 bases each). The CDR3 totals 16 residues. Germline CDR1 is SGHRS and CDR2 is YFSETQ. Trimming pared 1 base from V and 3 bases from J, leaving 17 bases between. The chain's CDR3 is CASSLIPTGGYYEQYF. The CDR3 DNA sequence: TGCGCCAGCAGCTTGATCCCCACCGGGGGCTACTACGAGCAGTACTTC.

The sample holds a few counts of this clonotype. In DNA form, the CDR3 reads TGTGCCAGCTCAATTACCGTTAGCAATGAGCAGTTCTTC. It is translated as CASSITVSNEQFF. J is TRBJ2-1 and V is TRBV18; D is unresolved. This CDR3 comprises 13 residues. In germline, CDR1 is KGHSH, CDR2 LQKENI. With 5 bases removed from V and 6 bases from J, the gap between germline ends came to 11 bases.

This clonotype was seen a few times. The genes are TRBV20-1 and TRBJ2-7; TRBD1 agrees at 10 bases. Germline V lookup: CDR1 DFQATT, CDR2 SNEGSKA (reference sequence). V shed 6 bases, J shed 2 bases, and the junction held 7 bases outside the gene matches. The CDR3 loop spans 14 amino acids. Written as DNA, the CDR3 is TGCAGTGCGCACTCCGGGACAGGGGCCTACGAGCAGTACTTC. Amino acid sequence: CSAHSGTGAYEQYF.

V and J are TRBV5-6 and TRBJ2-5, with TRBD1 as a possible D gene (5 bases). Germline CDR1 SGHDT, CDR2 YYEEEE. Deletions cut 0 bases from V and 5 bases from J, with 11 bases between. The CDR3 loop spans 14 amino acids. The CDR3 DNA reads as TGTGCCAGCAGCTTGGCAGGGCCAAGGGAGACCCAGTACTTC. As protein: CASSLAGPRETQYF.

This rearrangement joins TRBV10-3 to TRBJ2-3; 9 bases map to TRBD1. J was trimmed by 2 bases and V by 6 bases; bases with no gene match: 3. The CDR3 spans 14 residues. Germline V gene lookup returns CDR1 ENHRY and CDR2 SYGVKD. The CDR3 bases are TGTGCCATCAGGGGACAGGGAAACACAGATACGCAGTATTTT. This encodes CAIRGQGNTDTQYF.

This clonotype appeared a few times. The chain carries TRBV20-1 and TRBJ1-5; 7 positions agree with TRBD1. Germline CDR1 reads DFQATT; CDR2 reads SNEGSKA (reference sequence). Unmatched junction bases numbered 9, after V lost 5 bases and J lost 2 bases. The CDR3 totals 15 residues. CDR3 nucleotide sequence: TGCAGTGCTGGAGGCAGGGGGTTAGGCAATCAGCCCCAGCATTTT. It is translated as CSAGGRGLGNQPQHF.

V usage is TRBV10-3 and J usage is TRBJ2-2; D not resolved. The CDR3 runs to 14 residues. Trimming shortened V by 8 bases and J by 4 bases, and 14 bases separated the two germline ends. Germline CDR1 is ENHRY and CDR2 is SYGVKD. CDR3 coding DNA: TGTGCCATCCGGCAGCCCTCGGTCACCGGGGAGCTGTTTTTT. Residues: CAIRQPSVTGELFF.

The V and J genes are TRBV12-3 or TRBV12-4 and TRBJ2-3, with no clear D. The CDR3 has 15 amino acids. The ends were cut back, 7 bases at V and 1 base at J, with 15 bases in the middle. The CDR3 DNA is TGTGCCAGCACCGATCGGGCCAGCCGCACAGATACGCAGTATTTT. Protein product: CASTDRASRTDTQYF.

The CDR3 loop reads CASSLEAAGGADTQYF. The CDR3 region has the DNA TGTGCCAGCAGCTTAGAGGCAGCGGGAGGGGCAGATACGCAGTATTTT. This chain joins TRBV7-2 and TRBJ2-3, with 10 bases that match TRBD2. This CDR3 is built from 16 residues. Germline lookup yields CDR1 SGHTA and CDR2 FQGNSA. V gave up 1 base and J gave up 4 bases; unmatched junction bases: 5.

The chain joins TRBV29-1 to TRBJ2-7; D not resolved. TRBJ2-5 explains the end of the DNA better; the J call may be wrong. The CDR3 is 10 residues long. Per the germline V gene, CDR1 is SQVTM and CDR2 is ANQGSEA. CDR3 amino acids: CSAVEETQYF. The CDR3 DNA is TGCAGCGCTGTAGAGGAGACCCAGTACTTC.

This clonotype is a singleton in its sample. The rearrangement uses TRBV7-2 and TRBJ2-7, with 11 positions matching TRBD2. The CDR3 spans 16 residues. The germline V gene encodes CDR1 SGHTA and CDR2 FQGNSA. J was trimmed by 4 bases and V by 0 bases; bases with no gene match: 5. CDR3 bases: TGTGCCAGCAGCTTAGCATTAGCGGGAGGGCCGTACGAGCAGTACTTC. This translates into CASSLALAGGPYEQYF. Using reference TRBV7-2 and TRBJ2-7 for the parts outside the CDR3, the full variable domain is GAGVSQSPSNKVTEKGKDVELRCDPISGHTALYWYRQSLGQGLEFLIYFQGNSAPDKSGLPSDRFSAERTGGSVSTLTIQRTQQEDSAVYLCASSLALAGGPYEQYFGPGTRLTVT.

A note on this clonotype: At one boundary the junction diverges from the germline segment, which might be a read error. CDR3 nucleotide sequence: TGCGCCAGCAGCAGAGTGATAGGCCAAGGGACCCAGTACTTC. Amino acids: CASSRVIGQGTQYF. The chain combines TRBV5-1 with TRBJ2-7, with D uncertain. The end of the DNA fits TRBJ2-5 better, so the J call may be wrong. CDR1 is SGHRS, CDR2 YFSETQ, per germline. This CDR3 comprises 14 residues.

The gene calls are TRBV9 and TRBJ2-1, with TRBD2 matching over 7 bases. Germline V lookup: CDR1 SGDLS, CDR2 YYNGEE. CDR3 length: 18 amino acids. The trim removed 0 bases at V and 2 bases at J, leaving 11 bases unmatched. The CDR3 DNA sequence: TGTGCCAGCAGCGTAGGTCTCTCGAGAAGCGGGGCCTACAATGAGCAGTTCTTC. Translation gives CASSVGLSRSGAYNEQFF.

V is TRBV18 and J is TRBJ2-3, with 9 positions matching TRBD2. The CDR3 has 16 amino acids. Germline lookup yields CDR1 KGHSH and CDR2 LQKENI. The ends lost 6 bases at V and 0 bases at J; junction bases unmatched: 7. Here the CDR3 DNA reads TGTGCCAGCTCTATCGTAGCGGGGGCTAGCACAGATACGCAGTATTTT. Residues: CASSIVAGASTDTQYF.